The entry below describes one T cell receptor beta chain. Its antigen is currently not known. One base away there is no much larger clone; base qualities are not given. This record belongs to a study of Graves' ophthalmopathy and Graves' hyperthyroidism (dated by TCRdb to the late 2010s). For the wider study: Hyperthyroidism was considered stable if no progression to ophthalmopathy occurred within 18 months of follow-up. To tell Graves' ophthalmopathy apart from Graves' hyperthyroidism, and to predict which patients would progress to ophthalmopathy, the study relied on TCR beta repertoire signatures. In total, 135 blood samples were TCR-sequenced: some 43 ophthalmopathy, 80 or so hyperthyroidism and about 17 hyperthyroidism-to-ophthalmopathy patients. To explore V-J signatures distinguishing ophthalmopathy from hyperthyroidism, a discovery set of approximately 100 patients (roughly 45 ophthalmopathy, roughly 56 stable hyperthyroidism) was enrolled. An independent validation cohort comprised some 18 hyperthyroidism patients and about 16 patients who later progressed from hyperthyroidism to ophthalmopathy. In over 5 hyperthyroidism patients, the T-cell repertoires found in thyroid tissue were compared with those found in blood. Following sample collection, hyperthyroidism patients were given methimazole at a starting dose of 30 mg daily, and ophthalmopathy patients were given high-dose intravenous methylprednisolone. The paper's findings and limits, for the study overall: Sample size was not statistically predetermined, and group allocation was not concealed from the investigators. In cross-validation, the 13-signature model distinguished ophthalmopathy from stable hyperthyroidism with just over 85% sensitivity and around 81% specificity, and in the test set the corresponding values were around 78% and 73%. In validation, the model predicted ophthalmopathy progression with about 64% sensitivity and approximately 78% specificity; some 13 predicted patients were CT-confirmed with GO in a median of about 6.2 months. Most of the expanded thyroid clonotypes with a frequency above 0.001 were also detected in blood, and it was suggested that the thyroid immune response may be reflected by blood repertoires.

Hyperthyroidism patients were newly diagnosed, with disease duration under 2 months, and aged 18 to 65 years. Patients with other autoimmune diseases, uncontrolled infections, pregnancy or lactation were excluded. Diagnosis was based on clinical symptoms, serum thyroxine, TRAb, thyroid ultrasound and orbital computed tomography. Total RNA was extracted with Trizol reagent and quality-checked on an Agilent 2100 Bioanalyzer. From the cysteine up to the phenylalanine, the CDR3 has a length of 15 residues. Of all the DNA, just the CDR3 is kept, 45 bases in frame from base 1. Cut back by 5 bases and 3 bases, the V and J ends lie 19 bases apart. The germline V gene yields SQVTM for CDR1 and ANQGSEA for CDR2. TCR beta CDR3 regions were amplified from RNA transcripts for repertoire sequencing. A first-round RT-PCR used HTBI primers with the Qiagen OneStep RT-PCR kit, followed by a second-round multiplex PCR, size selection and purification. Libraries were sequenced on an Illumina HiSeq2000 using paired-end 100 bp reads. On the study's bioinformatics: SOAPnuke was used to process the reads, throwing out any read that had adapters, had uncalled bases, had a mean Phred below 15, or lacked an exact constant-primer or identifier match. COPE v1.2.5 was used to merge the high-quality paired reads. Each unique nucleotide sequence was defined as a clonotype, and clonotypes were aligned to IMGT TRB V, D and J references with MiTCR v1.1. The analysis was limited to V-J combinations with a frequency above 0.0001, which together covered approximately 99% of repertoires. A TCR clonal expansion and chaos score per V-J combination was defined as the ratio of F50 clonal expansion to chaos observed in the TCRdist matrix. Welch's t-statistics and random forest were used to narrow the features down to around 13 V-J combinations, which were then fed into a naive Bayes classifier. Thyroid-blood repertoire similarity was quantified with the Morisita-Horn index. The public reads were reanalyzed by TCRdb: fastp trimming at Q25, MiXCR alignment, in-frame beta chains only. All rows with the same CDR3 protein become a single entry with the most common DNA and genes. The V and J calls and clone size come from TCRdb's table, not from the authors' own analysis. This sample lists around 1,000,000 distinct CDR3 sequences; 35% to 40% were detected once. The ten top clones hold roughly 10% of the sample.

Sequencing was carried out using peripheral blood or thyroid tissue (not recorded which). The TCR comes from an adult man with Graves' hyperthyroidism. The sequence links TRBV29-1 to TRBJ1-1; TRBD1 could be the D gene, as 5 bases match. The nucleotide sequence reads TGCAGCGTTAGGGCTGGGACCGGTAAATACACTGAAGCTTTCTTT. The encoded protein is CSVRAGTGKYTEAFF.